The T cell receptor (beta chain) under discussion was sequenced for a study of T-cell memory formation after mild COVID-19 (TCRdb year 2021). As for the study more broadly: TCR sequence clusters from the two donors were found to be largely donor specific. In a couple of donors, T-cell clones that expanded and contracted after mild COVID-19 were tracked by sequencing TCRalpha and TCRbeta repertoires over time. Two young, previously healthy adult volunteers, one female and one male, were included in the cohort. Broader findings and caveats from the paper: Only a couple of mild cases were covered by the study, and larger cohorts that include severe cases with pre-infection samples were considered necessary. Contracting CD4+ clones appeared mostly in the CM and EM memory subsets, whereas CD8+ clones were enriched in EMRA. SARS-CoV-2 specificity of the second-wave clones peaking on day 37 was not confirmed. The detection of some responding clones in pre-infection memory suggests that pre-existing cross-reactive memory T cells joined the SARS-CoV-2 response. Balanced CD4/CD8 phenotypes were observed for clones contracting from day 15 to 85, whereas a bias towards CD4+ was observed for a second wave of clones expanding from day 15 to 37.

The sequencer was an Illumina NovaSeq 6000. TCRalpha and TCRbeta cDNA libraries were built by 5'RACE with constant-segment primers, adding sample barcodes and unique molecular identifiers. Trizol reagent was used to extract RNA from every sample. Library amplification was performed in two PCR steps, and a second sample barcode and Illumina TruSeq adapters were introduced in the second step. The libraries were sequenced on an Illumina NovaSeq using 2 x 150 bp paired-end reads. In the original analysis: The reads were demultiplexed and collapsed into UMI-guided consensus sequences using migec v1.2.7. Using mixcr v2.1.11, UMI consensuses were aligned to TRA and TRB V and J templates and then assembled into clonotypes. Expanded or contracted clonotypes were those called significant by both edgeR and NoisET, with noise models trained on biological replicates. For edgeR calls, the thresholds were a false discovery rate-adjusted p below 0.01 and a log2 fold-change of 1. As an exploratory analysis of dynamics, max-normalized trajectories of the 1000 most abundant clonotypes were examined by PCA with hierarchical clustering. Separately sequenced CD4+ and CD8+ repertoires were used to assign the CD4 or CD8 phenotype of responding clones. TCRdb applied fastp at Q25 and MiXCR to the public reads, then kept only in-frame beta chains. Rows with one shared CDR3 protein collapse into an entry with the most common genes and DNA. What appears here as the V and J calls and clone size reflects TCRdb's work, not the paper's. Across this sample there are 300,000 to 400,000 distinct CDR3 sequences, with approximately 16% seen only once. Approximately 20% of the sample is in the top ten clones.

Ficoll-Paque density gradient centrifugation was the method used to isolate PBMCs. Details on this clonotype: The specificity of this receptor is unknown. Base-call qualities are not available, and no considerably larger clone is one nucleotide away.

The sequence derives from a young man who had mild COVID-19 (a few samples of this study predate the infection). The sample titles of this study are shuffled in the database, so cell type and time point are left out; the donor was told from shared clones. The sequencing input was PBMCs or a T cell subset sorted from them (not recorded which).

CDR3 protein: CASSPYRNVEETQYF. The DNA is TGTGCCAGCTCACCATATAGGAACGTTGAAGAGACCCAGTACTTC. The V and J segments used are TRBV18 and TRBJ2-5; the D segment cannot be called with confidence. V loses 2 bases, J loses 3 bases, and the germline ends lie 13 bases apart. The CDR3, from cysteine to phenylalanine, totals 15 residues. Of all the DNA, just the CDR3 is kept, 45 bases in frame from base 1. From a lookup of the germline V gene, CDR1 and CDR2 are KGHSH and LQKENI.